One sample yielded the 27 T cell receptor beta chains listed below, sequenced in a study of control samples from healthy donors and cancer patients. Profiling relied on immunoSEQ multiplex PCR, and the TCRdb table lists in-frame clones only, not all of them. The data contain around 170,000 clones, roughly nine tenths of them singletons. Sequencing input: blood. The receptors were sampled from a woman in her 30s in good health.

This rearrangement joins TRBV27 to TRBJ1-1; D gene unclear. The CDR3 contains 15 residues. The V end lost 2 bases, the J end lost 0 bases, and 10 bases lay between the germline ends. Germline V gene lookup returns CDR1 MNHEY and CDR2 SMNVEV (reference sequence). The CDR3 DNA is TGTGCCAGCAGTTTAGTAGGTTCTATGAACACTGAAGCTTTCTTT. It is translated as CASSLVGSMNTEAFF.

This clone was seen a few times. The chain employs TRBV19 and TRBJ1-5; tentative D call: TRBD1 (5 bases). The CDR3 contains 14 residues. Deletions cut 6 bases from V and 7 bases from J, with 16 bases between. Germline V gene sequence: CDR1 LNHDA, CDR2 SQIVND (reference sequence). CDR3 sequence (DNA): TGTGCCAGTAGCACGTCGGGAGGGGTACAGCCCCAGCATTTT. As protein: CASSTSGGVQPQHF.

This clone was observed a single time. This chain links TRBV5-6 with TRBJ1-2; TRBD1 might be the D (5 bases). CDR3 length: 13 amino acids. Deletions cut 1 base from V and 5 bases from J, with 9 bases between. Germline CDR1 is SGHDT and CDR2 is YYEEEE. The CDR3 spells CASSLRQLYGYTF. In DNA form, the CDR3 reads TGTGCCAGCAGCTTGAGACAGCTATATGGCTACACCTTC. Full variable domain (remainder filled in from reference TRBV5-6 and TRBJ1-2): DAGVTQSPTHLIKTRGQQVTLRCSPKSGHDTVSWYQQALGQGPQFIFQYYEEEERQRGNFPDRFSGHQFPNYSSELNVNALLLGDSALYLCASSLRQLYGYTFGSGTRLTVV.

This clone was seen a handful of times. The rearrangement links TRBV14 to TRBJ2-1; 14 nucleotides agree with TRBD2. Germline values: CDR1 SGHDN, CDR2 FVKESK. The CDR3 loop spans 18 amino acids. V was clipped by 8 bases and J by 4 bases; unmatched bases: 13. The CDR3 nucleotides read TGTGCCAGCCGGGCCCGGACTAGCGGGAGGAATAGTTACAATGAGCAGTTCTTC. Translating gives CASRARTSGRNSYNEQFF. Together with reference TRBV14 and TRBJ2-1, the CDR3 gives the full variable domain: EAGVTQFPSHSVIEKGQTVTLRCDPISGHDNLYWYRRVMGKEIKFLLHFVKESKQDESGMPNNRFLAERTGGTYSTLKVQPAELEDSGVYFCASRARTSGRNSYNEQFFGPGTRLTVL.

CDR3 loop: CATSDPRTVYEQYF. The CDR3 coding sequence is TGTGCCACCAGTGATCCTCGGACAGTCTACGAGCAGTACTTC. The gene calls are TRBV24-1 and TRBJ2-7, with a weak D call TRBD1 (6 bases). In germline, CDR1 is KGHDR, CDR2 SFDVKD. This CDR3 is 14 amino acids long. V was pared by 3 bases and J by 3 bases, with 11 bases between.

The chain links TRBV28 to TRBJ2-2; TRBD2 matches 13 bases. The CDR3 length is 17 residues. The ends lost 8 bases at V and 6 bases at J; junction bases unmatched: 12. Germline CDR1 reads MDHEN; CDR2 reads SYDVKM. The CDR3 DNA reads as TGTGCCAGCCTACGGACTAGCGGGAGTATACTATCCGGGGAGCTGTTTTTT. Translating it yields CASLRTSGSILSGELFF. The full variable domain, with the rest looked up from reference TRBV28 and TRBJ2-2, is DVKVTQSSRYLVKRTGEKVFLECVQDMDHENMFWYRQDPGLGLRLIYFSYDVKMKEKGDIPEGYSVSREKKERFSLILESASTNQTSMYLCASLRTSGSILSGELFFGEGSRLTVL.

The chain combines TRBV6-2 or TRBV6-3 with TRBJ1-6; D not resolved. The CDR3 contains 15 residues. The ends were cut back, 4 bases at V and 6 bases at J, with 13 bases in the middle. Germline V gives CDR1 MNHEY, CDR2 SVGEGT. CDR3: CASSSAEMGNSPLHF. DNA of the CDR3: TGTGCCAGCAGTTCGGCGGAAATGGGTAATTCACCCCTCCACTTT.

V and J are TRBV5-1 and TRBJ2-7, with 10 bases fitting TRBD2. The CDR3 spans 13 residues. CDR1 and CDR2 (germline): SGHRS, YFSETQ. V shed 6 bases, J shed 3 bases, and the junction held 3 bases outside the gene matches. CDR3 residues: CASKLAGDYEQYF. The CDR3 nucleotides read TGCGCCAGCAAGCTAGCGGGGGACTACGAGCAGTACTTC.

This chain uses TRBV27 with TRBJ1-1; no clear D gene. Germline lookup yields CDR1 MNHEY and CDR2 SMNVEV (reference sequence). The CDR3 has 12 amino acids. Between the trimmed V and J ends, which lost 5 bases and 1 base, there was a span of 5 bases. The CDR3 is CASSTGNTEAFF. The CDR3 coding sequence is TGTGCCAGCAGTACTGGGAACACTGAAGCTTTCTTT.

V gene TRBV24-1 combines with J gene TRBJ2-3; 12 bases line up with TRBD2. From germline, CDR1 is KGHDR and CDR2 SFDVKD. The CDR3 has 16 residues. Unmatched junction bases numbered 8, after V lost 5 bases and J lost 6 bases. The CDR3 DNA is TGTGCCACCAGTGGCATGACTAGCGGGAGTAGGGATACGCAGTATTTT. Protein product: CATSGMTSGSRDTQYF.

V is TRBV30 and J is TRBJ1-1; 8 bases match TRBD1. V dropped 0 bases and J dropped 12; count of bases not matched to a gene: 6. Germline CDR1 is GTSNPN and CDR2 is SVGIG (reference sequence). The CDR3 is 12 residues long. The CDR3 DNA is TGTGCCTGGAGTGTAGTTCAGGGGGCGTCTTTCTTT. Amino acid sequence: CAWSVVQGASFF.

There are a few counts of this clone. J is TRBJ1-5 and V is TRBV6-1, with TRBD1 as a possible D gene (5 bases). The germline V and J ends were trimmed by 1 base and 9 bases, with 10 bases remaining between them. Germline V gene sequence: CDR1 MNHNS, CDR2 SASEGT. This CDR3 contains 13 residues. For the CDR3, the DNA is TGTGCCAGCAGTGAAGTACGGGGCGGGCCCCAGCATTTT. It codes for CASSEVRGGPQHF.

This CDR3 reads CSVGLNEQFF. DNA for the CDR3: TGCAGCGTTGGTCTCAATGAGCAGTTCTTC. V usage is TRBV29-1 and J usage is TRBJ2-1; D is unclear. CDR3 size: 10 residues. CDR1 is SQVTM, CDR2 ANQGSEA, per germline. Deletions cut 4 bases from V and 6 bases from J, with 4 bases between.

The genes are TRBV5-1 and TRBJ1-3; D is ambiguous. Per the germline V gene, CDR1 is SGHRS and CDR2 is YFSETQ. The CDR3 runs 13 residues. Trimming shortened V by 0 bases and J by 4 bases, and 5 bases separated the two germline ends. The CDR3 reads CASSLDGGNTIYF. The DNA of the CDR3 is TGCGCCAGCAGCTTGGACGGAGGAAACACCATATATTTT.

CDR3 loop: CASSPLLDTQYF. CDR3 coding DNA: TGTGCCAGCAGCCCGCTCTTGGATACGCAGTATTTT. This chain connects TRBV13 to TRBJ2-3, with D unresolved. The CDR3 has 12 residues. Deletions cut 5 bases from V and 6 bases from J, with 9 bases between. Germline values: CDR1 PRHDT, CDR2 FYEKMQ (reference sequence).

A few counts support this clone. The V and J genes are TRBV3-1 (or the pseudogene TRBV3-2) and TRBJ1-3; 9 nucleotides line up with TRBD1. This CDR3 spans 13 amino acids. Germline V lookup: CDR1 LGHDT, CDR2 YNNKEL (reference sequence). The J segment lost 7 bases and the V segment lost 5 bases, leaving 3 bases of the junction unmatched. CDR3 nucleotide sequence: TGTGCCAGCAGCTTCGGACAGGGGAACACCATATATTTT. This encodes CASSFGQGNTIYF.

Comment on this clone: Other DNA sequences of this sample code for an identical CDR3. This chain links TRBV6-1 with TRBJ2-3; 11 bases align to TRBD2. CDR3 length: 15 residues. Trimming cost V 2 bases and J 4 bases; bases outside gene matches: 2. Germline CDR1 and CDR2: MNHNS and SASEGT. The CDR3 DNA is TGTGCCAGCAGTGAATTAGCGGGAGGGCCAGATACGCAGTATTTT. Its translation: CASSELAGGPDTQYF.

This rearrangement joins TRBV7-8 to TRBJ1-1; possible D gene TRBD1, 5 bases. The ends were cut back, 0 bases at V and 11 bases at J, with 19 bases in the middle. Germline V gene data show CDR1 as SGHVS and CDR2 as FQNEAQ. This CDR3 comprises 15 residues. This CDR3 is CASSLATAGIDGAFF. As DNA, the CDR3 is TGTGCCAGCAGCTTAGCAACTGCAGGGATAGACGGGGCTTTCTTT. The whole variable domain, remainder taken from reference TRBV7-8 and TRBJ1-1, is GAGVSQSPRYKVAKRGQDVALRCDPISGHVSLFWYQQALGQGPEFLTYFQNEAQLDKSGLPSDRFFAERPEGSVSTLKIQRTQQEDSAVYLCASSLATAGIDGAFFGQGTRLTVV.

V usage is TRBV4-3 and J usage is TRBJ2-1, with 9 bases matching TRBD1. CDR1 is LGHNA and CDR2 is YSLEER in the germline V gene. The CDR3 is made up of 17 amino acids. The trim removed 2 bases at V and 1 base at J, leaving 6 bases unmatched. CDR3 loop: CASSQYSQGASYNEQFF. In nucleotides, the CDR3 is TGCGCCAGCAGCCAATATTCACAGGGGGCTTCCTACAATGAGCAGTTCTTC.

This clone was seen a few times. This chain connects TRBV28 to TRBJ1-6, with D uncertain. CDR1 is MDHEN and CDR2 is SYDVKM in the germline V gene. This CDR3 comprises 12 residues. V lost 6 bases and J lost 10, with 10 bases in between. The CDR3 loop is CASSSYWSPLHF. The CDR3 nucleotides are TGTGCCAGCAGCAGCTACTGGTCACCCCTCCACTTT.

The chain links TRBV7-2 to TRBJ2-1; D possibly uses TRBD1 or TRBD2 (5 bases each). The V and J ends lost 7 bases and 5 bases respectively, with 12 bases between them. The CDR3 is 13 amino acids. CDR1 and CDR2 from the germline V gene are SGHTA and FQGNSA. The CDR3 sequence: CASTGGVNNEQFF. CDR3 coding DNA: TGTGCCAGCACTGGGGGAGTTAACAATGAGCAGTTCTTC.

The chain carries TRBV5-8 and TRBJ1-1; D remains ambiguous. Per germline, CDR1 SGHTS and CDR2 YDEGEE. This CDR3 has 13 residues. V lost 9 bases and J lost 4, with 16 bases in between. In nucleotides, the CDR3 is TGTGCCACCCCTACTCCCGGGATCACTGAAGCTTTCTTT. This encodes CATPTPGITEAFF.

The chain recombines TRBV19 with TRBJ2-7; no definite D call. CDR3 size: 13 residues. The germline V gene has CDR1 LNHDA and CDR2 SQIVND (reference sequence). V was pared by 5 bases and J by 0 bases, with 8 bases between. DNA for the CDR3: TGTGCCAGTAGTGCCAGTAGCTCCTACGAGCAGTACTTC. Translating it yields CASSASSSYEQYF.

The chain recombines TRBV21-1 with TRBJ2-5; the D call of TRBD2 is as the table states it, not checked on the DNA. TRBV21-1 is a pseudogene. The CDR3 totals 16 residues. DNA of the CDR3: TGTGCCAGCAACGGACCCCCTAGGGAGTCTCCGGAGACCCAGTACTTC. It encodes CASNGPPRESPETQYF.

The genes are TRBV5-8 and TRBJ2-7, with D hard to call. The ends were cut back, 4 bases at V and 1 base at J, with 9 bases in the middle. The germline V gene encodes CDR1 SGHTS and CDR2 YDEGEE. The CDR3 contains 13 residues. CDR3 coding DNA: TGTGCCAGCAGCAAAGGTTGGTCCTACGAGCAGTACTTC. Protein sequence: CASSKGWSYEQYF.

The chain carries TRBV24-1 and TRBJ2-1, with D unresolved. CDR1 KGHDR and CDR2 SFDVKD come from the germline V gene. There are 12 residues in the CDR3. The V end was cut by 10 bases, the J end by 10 bases, with 16 bases between. The CDR3 here is CATSDSQNEQFF. CDR3 bases: TGTGCCACTTCGGATAGCCAAAACGAGCAGTTCTTC.

CDR3 sequence reads: CATSRAVGGTDTQYF. In DNA, the CDR3 is TGTGCCACCAGCAGAGCAGTGGGCGGCACAGATACGCAGTATTTT. V is TRBV15 and J is TRBJ2-3; unclear D gene. Trimming stripped 1 base from V and 1 base from J, with 9 bases between. CDR1 and CDR2 from the germline V gene are LNHNV and YYDKDF (reference sequence). CDR3 size: 15 residues.